The 7 T cell receptor beta chains listed next were all sequenced from one sample in a study of cytomegalovirus exposure and HLA in healthy donors. PCR primers comprised 60 Vbeta and 13 Jbeta primers. Here immunoSEQ multiplex PCR was the method, and the copy in TCRdb shows in-frame clones only, minus some. The sample includes about 130,000 clones, 75% to 85% of them seen just once. The sequenced material came from PBMCs. The receptors here all came from a male donor in good health and CMV-seronegative.

For this clone: A read error may produce the germline difference seen at one junction end. V and J are TRBV30 and TRBJ2-6; TRBD1 is a possible D gene (5 bases). This CDR3 region has 14 residues. CDR1 GTSNPN and CDR2 SVGIG come from the germline V gene (reference sequence). CDR3 protein: CAWSWTSGANGLTF. CDR3 in DNA: TGTGCCTGGAGTTGGACCTCTGGGGCCAACGGCCTGACTTTC.

Here the CDR3 reads CASSPSQGVGTDTQYF. The CDR3 nucleotides are TGTGCCAGCAGCCCATCACAGGGGGTCGGCACAGATACGCAGTATTTT. The chain combines TRBV7-6 with TRBJ2-3; 8 nucleotides agree with TRBD1. The length of the CDR3 is 16 residues. Germline CDR1 and CDR2: SGHVS and FNYEAQ. Unmatched junction bases numbered 8, after V lost 5 bases and J lost 1 base.

The rearrangement links TRBV9 to TRBJ1-1; D is unclear. V was trimmed by 1 base and J by 6 bases, leaving 7 bases between them. Germline V gene sequence: CDR1 SGDLS, CDR2 YYNGEE. CDR3 length: 12 residues. For the CDR3, the DNA is TGTGCCAGCAGCGTATCCGGGGCTGAAGCTTTCTTT. Its protein product is CASSVSGAEAFF.

This chain joins TRBV7-2 and TRBJ2-2; perhaps TRBD2 as D (5 bases). This CDR3 is built from 14 residues. The V and J ends lost 1 base and 8 bases respectively, with 11 bases between them. Germline V lookup: CDR1 SGHTA, CDR2 FQGNSA. CDR3 coding DNA: TGTGCCAGCAGCTTAGACGGGGTGAGAGGGGAGCTGTTTTTT. It is translated as CASSLDGVRGELFF. The full variable domain, its missing parts supplied by reference TRBV7-2 and TRBJ2-2, is GAGVSQSPSNKVTEKGKDVELRCDPISGHTALYWYRQSLGQGLEFLIYFQGNSAPDKSGLPSDRFSAERTGGSVSTLTIQRTQQEDSAVYLCASSLDGVRGELFFGEGSRLTVL.

V is TRBV7-9 and J is TRBJ1-1; D not certain. Germline CDR1 is SEHNR and CDR2 is FQNEAQ (reference sequence). The CDR3 covers 13 residues. V lost 4 bases and J lost 4, with 10 bases in between. CDR3 amino acids: CASSSGWATEAFF. CDR3 DNA: TGTGCCAGCAGCTCAGGATGGGCCACTGAAGCTTTCTTT.

Of note for this clone: Other DNA sequences within the sample encode an identical CDR3. This chain links TRBV5-1 with TRBJ1-6; 10 nucleotides line up with TRBD1. V lost 4 bases and J lost 7; bases outside the gene matches: 5. Germline V gives CDR1 SGHRS, CDR2 YFSETQ. The CDR3 length is 15 residues. This CDR3 is CASSLDRGGNSPLHF. The CDR3, as DNA: TGCGCCAGCAGCCTGGACAGGGGGGGAAATTCACCCCTCCACTTT.

This clone came up once. This chain links TRBV29-1 with TRBJ1-2; D call uncertain. The germline gives CDR1 SQVTM, CDR2 ANQGSEA. The CDR3 spans 13 residues. Trimming removed 2 bases at V and 7 bases at J, with 14 bases between. The CDR3 sequence is CSVERSALLGYTF. The CDR3 DNA follows: TGCAGCGTTGAAAGATCGGCACTACTTGGCTACACCTTC. Supplemented by reference TRBV29-1 and TRBJ1-2, the full variable domain reads SAVISQKPSRDICQRGTSLTIQCQVDSQVTMMFWYRQQPGQSLTLIATANQGSEATYESGFVIDKFPISRPNLTFSTLTVSNMSPEDSSIYLCSVERSALLGYTFGSGTRLTVV.